These 24 T cell receptor beta chains share one sample of origin, sequenced in a study of blood T cell repertoires in COVID-19. Clones were sequenced by immunoSEQ multiplex PCR, and TCRdb holds only the in-frame ones, with some missing. The sample lists a few hundred thousand clones; approximately 85% were seen once. Sequencing was performed on PBMCs or T cells enriched from blood (not recorded which). Every receptor here comes from a woman in her forties or fifties who had been exposed to COVID-19.

The chain combines TRBV9 with TRBJ2-1; possibly TRBD2 for D (7 bases). The length of the CDR3 is 14 residues. Trimming shortened V by 0 bases and J by 8 bases, and 12 bases separated the two germline ends. CDR1 and CDR2 (germline): SGDLS, YYNGEE. The CDR3 is CASSVAAGADEQFF. Written as DNA, the CDR3 is TGTGCCAGCAGCGTAGCTGCGGGGGCCGATGAGCAGTTCTTC.

This chain connects TRBV28 to TRBJ2-1, with D tentatively TRBD2 (6 bases). V lost 8 bases to trimming and J lost 15 bases, with 23 bases between them. The CDR3 contains 13 residues. Germline lookup yields CDR1 MDHEN and CDR2 SYDVKM. CDR3: CASSTVGRSTVFF. The CDR3 nucleotides are TGTGCCAGCTCTACCGTGGGGAGGTCTACCGTGTTCTTC.

This clone was seen just once. This rearrangement joins TRBV5-1 to TRBJ1-2, with D possibly being TRBD1 (5 bases). CDR1 is SGHRS and CDR2 is YFSETQ in the germline V gene. Trimming took 4 bases from V and 8 from J, leaving 18 bases between them. The CDR3 totals 14 residues. In DNA form, the CDR3 reads TGCGCCAGCAGCCGATGGACATTTCCGAGAGGCTACACCTTC. It encodes CASSRWTFPRGYTF.

The V gene is TRBV5-1, the J gene TRBJ2-3; D call uncertain. The CDR3 loop spans 13 amino acids. From germline, CDR1 is SGHRS and CDR2 YFSETQ. Trimming took 0 bases from V and 5 from J, leaving 7 bases between them. CDR3 region: CASSLAGGDTQYF. In DNA form, the CDR3 reads TGCGCCAGCAGCTTGGCCGGCGGAGATACGCAGTATTTT.

This chain links TRBV10-3 with TRBJ2-2; 7 bases match TRBD1. The V gene end was trimmed by 6 bases and the J gene end by 2 bases; junction bases not matched to a gene: 6. This CDR3 region has 15 residues. CDR1 is ENHRY, CDR2 SYGVKD, per germline. CDR3 in DNA: TGTGCCATCAGCCGCACAGGGGATAACACCGGGGAGCTGTTTTTT. Protein sequence: CAISRTGDNTGELFF.

V usage is TRBV3-1 (or the pseudogene TRBV3-2) and J usage is TRBJ1-6, with a possible D match to TRBD1 (5 bases). The CDR3 extends over 13 amino acids. V was clipped by 5 bases and J by 10 bases, with 12 bases between them. Germline V lookup: CDR1 LGHDT, CDR2 YNNKEL (reference sequence). The CDR3: CASSSDTVSPLHF. The CDR3 nucleotides are TGTGCCAGCAGCTCGGACACAGTGTCACCCCTCCACTTT.

This chain connects TRBV19 to TRBJ1-3; 7 bases are a match to TRBD1. CDR3 length: 12 amino acids. Germline assignment: CDR1 LNHDA and CDR2 SQIVND (reference sequence). Trimming cost V 10 bases and J 0 bases; bases outside gene matches: 0. CDR3 nucleotide sequence: TGTGCCACAGGGGGCTCTGGAAACACCATATATTTT. Its protein is CATGGSGNTIYF.

V gene TRBV9 combines with J gene TRBJ2-2; 7 bases map to TRBD2. The CDR3 is 14 residues long. After removal of 3 bases from V and 5 bases from J, the junction contained 4 bases not matched to a gene. CDR1 is SGDLS, CDR2 YYNGEE, per germline. CDR3 in DNA: TGTGCCAGCAGCGGTGCGGGAGTAACCGGGGAGCTGTTTTTT. Protein: CASSGAGVTGELFF. Variable domain in full (rest from reference TRBV9 and TRBJ2-2): DSGVTQTPKHLITATGQRVTLRCSPRSGDLSVYWYQQSLDQGLQFLIQYYNGEERAKGNILERFSAQQFPDLHSELNLSSLELGDSALYFCASSGAGVTGELFFGEGSRLTVL.

This chain uses TRBV28 with TRBJ1-1; D is uncertain. This CDR3 contains 11 residues. V lost 11 bases, J lost 4 bases, and 11 bases lay in between. Germline V gives CDR1 MDHEN, CDR2 SYDVKM. The CDR3 sequence: CAAAGSTEAFF. The CDR3 DNA reads as TGTGCCGCGGCGGGGTCCACTGAAGCTTTCTTT.

This sequence joins TRBV7-9 and TRBJ1-3, with D perhaps matching TRBD1 (6 bases). Germline V gene sequence: CDR1 SEHNR, CDR2 FQNEAQ (reference sequence). CDR3 length: 17 amino acids. V gave up 5 bases and J gave up 3 bases, with 20 bases separating them. CDR3 DNA sequence: TGTGCCAGCAGCACCTCCAGCGGAGGGGGGGGTGGAAACACCATATATTTT. Amino acids: CASSTSSGGGGGNTIYF. Full variable domain (rest looked up from reference TRBV7-9 and TRBJ1-3): DTGVSQNPRHKITKRGQNVTFRCDPISEHNRLYWYRQTLGQGPEFLTYFQNEAQLEKSRLLSDRFSAERPKGSFSTLEIQRTEQGDSAMYLCASSTSSGGGGGNTIYFGEGSWLTVV.

This clone has just one count. The V and J genes are TRBV9 and TRBJ1-1; D is undetermined. CDR3 size: 14 residues. The germline gives CDR1 SGDLS, CDR2 YYNGEE. Deletions cut 0 bases from V and 0 bases from J, with 6 bases between. This CDR3 reads CASSVEPMNTEAFF. In nucleotides, the CDR3 is TGTGCCAGCAGCGTAGAGCCGATGAACACTGAAGCTTTCTTT.

J is TRBJ2-1 and V is TRBV13, with 11 bases lining up with TRBD1. This CDR3 is 16 amino acids long. Germline trimming cut 0 bases from V and 6 bases from J; bases unmatched to any gene: 4. CDR1 and CDR2 from the germline V gene are PRHDT and FYEKMQ (reference sequence). CDR3 DNA: TGTGCCAGCAGCTTAGGAAGGGGACAGGGGGTCAATGAGCAGTTCTTC. This translates into CASSLGRGQGVNEQFF. Using reference TRBV13 and TRBJ2-1 for the parts outside the CDR3, the full variable domain is AAGVIQSPRHLIKEKRETATLKCYPIPRHDTVYWYQQGPGQDPQFLISFYEKMQSDKGSIPDRFSAQQFSDYHSELNMSSLELGDSALYFCASSLGRGQGVNEQFFGPGTRLTVL.

V is TRBV28 and J is TRBJ1-3; D is possibly TRBD1 (5 bases). The CDR3 loop spans 16 amino acids. V was pared by 5 bases and J by 4 bases, with 18 bases between. Germline V lookup: CDR1 MDHEN, CDR2 SYDVKM. The CDR3 loop is CASSPLHSAGGNTIYF. The CDR3 DNA reads TGTGCCAGCAGTCCCCTCCACTCTGCAGGGGGAAACACCATATATTTT.

Here the CDR3 reads CATRTVLTDTQYF. As DNA, the CDR3 is TGTGCCACCCGGACAGTCCTCACAGATACGCAGTATTTT. The J gene is TRBJ2-3, the V gene TRBV27, with a weak D call TRBD1 (6 bases). The CDR3 spans 13 residues. Germline assignment: CDR1 MNHEY and CDR2 SMNVEV (reference sequence). With 10 bases removed from V and 2 bases from J, the gap between germline ends came to 13 bases.

This chain joins TRBV9 and TRBJ2-3, with D perhaps TRBD2 (6 bases). V shed 10 bases and J shed 5 bases, with 8 bases lying between them. The length of the CDR3 is 10 residues. Germline values: CDR1 SGDLS, CDR2 YYNGEE. The CDR3 nucleotides are TGTGCCCTCGGGGGAGATACGCAGTATTTT. It encodes CALGGDTQYF.

The V and J genes are TRBV28 and TRBJ2-3; D not certain. V lost 9 bases and J 2 bases, leaving 15 bases between the germline ends. Germline lookup yields CDR1 MDHEN and CDR2 SYDVKM. CDR3 length: 14 amino acids. CDR3 sequence (DNA): TGTGCCAGTGGGCCAGGCCCACACACAGATACGCAGTATTTT. Protein product: CASGPGPHTDTQYF.

The chain employs TRBV5-6 and TRBJ2-7; D possibly corresponds to TRBD1 (6 bases). CDR1 SGHDT and CDR2 YYEEEE come from the germline V gene. CDR3 length: 15 residues. V was clipped by 3 bases and J by 4 bases, with 17 bases between them. The CDR3 DNA sequence: TGTGCCAGCAGCTCAGTAAACAGGGTCGGGTACGAGCAGTACTTC. It codes for CASSSVNRVGYEQYF.

This chain joins TRBV7-9 and TRBJ1-5; D unresolved. V was trimmed by 3 bases and J by 6 bases, leaving 12 bases between them. In germline, CDR1 is SEHNR, CDR2 FQNEAQ (reference sequence). The CDR3 loop spans 14 amino acids. The DNA for the CDR3 is TGTGCCAGCAGCTTGGCCGGAAACAGTCAGCCCCAGCATTTT. Translating gives CASSLAGNSQPQHF.

The chain employs TRBV19 and TRBJ1-2; D perhaps matches TRBD1 (6 bases). Germline V gene sequence: CDR1 LNHDA, CDR2 SQIVND (reference sequence). Trimming shortened V by 0 bases and J by 5 bases, and 10 bases separated the two germline ends. The CDR3 loop spans 14 amino acids. For the CDR3, the DNA is TGTGCCAGTAGTATAGATCGAGGGGGATATGGCTACACCTTC. This translates into CASSIDRGGYGYTF.

The chain links TRBV10-3 to TRBJ1-4; a weak D match, TRBD1 (6 bases). The germline V and J ends were trimmed by 9 bases and 3 bases, with 14 bases remaining between them. This CDR3 spans 14 amino acids. The germline V gene has CDR1 ENHRY and CDR2 SYGVKD. CDR3: CAISPGAANEKLFF. Written as DNA, the CDR3 is TGTGCCATTTCCCCAGGGGCAGCTAATGAAAAACTGTTTTTT.

The chain has TRBV13 and TRBJ1-1; 10 bases fit TRBD1. The length of the CDR3 is 15 residues. Germline lookup yields CDR1 PRHDT and CDR2 FYEKMQ (reference sequence). With 2 bases clipped from V and 4 bases from J, the junction kept 4 bases outside the gene matches. The chain's CDR3 is CASSLKTGGLTEAFF. CDR3 DNA: TGTGCCAGCAGCTTAAAGACAGGGGGCCTCACTGAAGCTTTCTTT.

This chain joins TRBV4-2 and TRBJ2-3, with TRBD2 identical over 8 bases. This CDR3 is built from 16 residues. The ends lost 4 bases at V and 1 base at J; junction bases unmatched: 7. The germline V gene has CDR1 LGHNA and CDR2 YNFKEQ. The DNA of the CDR3 is TGTGCCAGCAGCCCATGGGGAGCGGGGGGCACAGATACGCAGTATTTT. The encoded protein is CASSPWGAGGTDTQYF.

This rearrangement joins TRBV7-9 to TRBJ2-3, with D maybe TRBD2 (5 bases). CDR3 length: 14 amino acids. The V gene lost 0 bases and the J gene lost 2 bases, with 6 bases spanning the gap. Germline V gives CDR1 SEHNR, CDR2 FQNEAQ (reference sequence). CDR3 protein: CASSLAGVTDTQYF. The DNA for the CDR3 is TGTGCCAGCAGCTTAGCCGGGGTCACAGATACGCAGTATTTT.

This clone has only a few counts. The V call is TRBV5-1, the J call TRBJ1-2, with unresolved D. V dropped 3 bases and J dropped 4 bases, with 13 bases sitting between them. The CDR3 has 14 amino acids. Germline V CDR1 and CDR2: SGHRS, YFSETQ. This CDR3 reads CASSSSGAGYGYTF. CDR3 coding DNA: TGCGCCAGCAGCTCGTCAGGTGCCGGCTATGGCTACACCTTC. Using reference TRBV5-1 and TRBJ1-2 for the parts outside the CDR3, the full variable domain is KAGVTQTPRYLIKTRGQQVTLSCSPISGHRSVSWYQQTPGQGLQFLFEYFSETQRNKGNFPGRFSGRQFSNSRSEMNVSTLELGDSALYLCASSSSGAGYGYTFGSGTRLTVV.